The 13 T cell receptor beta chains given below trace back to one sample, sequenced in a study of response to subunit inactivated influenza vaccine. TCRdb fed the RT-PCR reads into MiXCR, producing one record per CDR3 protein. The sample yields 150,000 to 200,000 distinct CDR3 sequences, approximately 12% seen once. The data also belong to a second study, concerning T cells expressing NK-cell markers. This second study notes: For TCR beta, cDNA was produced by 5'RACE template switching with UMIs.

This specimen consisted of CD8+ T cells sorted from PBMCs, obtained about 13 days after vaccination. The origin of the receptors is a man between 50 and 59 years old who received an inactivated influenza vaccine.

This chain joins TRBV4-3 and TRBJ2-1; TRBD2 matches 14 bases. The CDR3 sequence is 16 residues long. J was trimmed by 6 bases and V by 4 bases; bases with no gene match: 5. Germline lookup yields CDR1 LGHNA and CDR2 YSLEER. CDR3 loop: CASSREGLAGANEQFF. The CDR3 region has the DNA TGCGCCAGCAGCCGAGAGGGACTAGCGGGGGCCAATGAGCAGTTCTTC.

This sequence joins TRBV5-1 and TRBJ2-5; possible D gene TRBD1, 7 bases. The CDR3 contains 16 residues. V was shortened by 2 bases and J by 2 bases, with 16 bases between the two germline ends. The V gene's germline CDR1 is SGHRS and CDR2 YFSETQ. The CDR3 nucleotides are TGCGCCAGCAGCTTCCCCGCGGGACAGACTCAAGAGACCCAGTACTTC. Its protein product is CASSFPAGQTQETQYF.

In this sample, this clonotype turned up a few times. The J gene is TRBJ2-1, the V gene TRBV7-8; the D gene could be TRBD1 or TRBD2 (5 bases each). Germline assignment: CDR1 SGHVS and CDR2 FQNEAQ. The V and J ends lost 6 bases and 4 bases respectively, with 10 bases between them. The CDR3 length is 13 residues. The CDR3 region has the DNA TGTGCCAGCAGTTGGGACGGATACAATGAGCAGTTCTTC. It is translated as CASSWDGYNEQFF.

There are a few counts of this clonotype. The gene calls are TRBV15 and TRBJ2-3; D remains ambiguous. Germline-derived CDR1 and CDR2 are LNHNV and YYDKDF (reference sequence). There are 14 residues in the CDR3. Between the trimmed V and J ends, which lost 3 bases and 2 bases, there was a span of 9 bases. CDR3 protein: CATSRETATDTQYF. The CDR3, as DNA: TGTGCCACCAGCAGGGAAACAGCCACAGATACGCAGTATTTT.

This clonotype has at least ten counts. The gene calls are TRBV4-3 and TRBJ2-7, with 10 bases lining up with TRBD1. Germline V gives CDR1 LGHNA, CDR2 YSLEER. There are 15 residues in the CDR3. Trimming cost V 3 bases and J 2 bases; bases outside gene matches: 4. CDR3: CASSQYGTGAYEQYF. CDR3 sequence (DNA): TGCGCCAGCAGCCAGTACGGGACAGGGGCCTACGAGCAGTACTTC.

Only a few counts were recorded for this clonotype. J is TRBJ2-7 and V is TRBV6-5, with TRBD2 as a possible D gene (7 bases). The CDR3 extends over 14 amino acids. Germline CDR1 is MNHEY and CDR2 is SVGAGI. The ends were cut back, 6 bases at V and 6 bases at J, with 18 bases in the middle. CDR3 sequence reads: CASSLLGRGSEQYF. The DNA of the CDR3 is TGTGCCAGCAGCCTTTTGGGGAGGGGGTCCGAGCAGTACTTC.

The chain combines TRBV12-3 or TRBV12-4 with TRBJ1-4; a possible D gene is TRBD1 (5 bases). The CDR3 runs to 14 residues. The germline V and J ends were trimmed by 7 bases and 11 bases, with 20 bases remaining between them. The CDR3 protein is CASTQPDNAGKLFF. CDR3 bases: TGTGCCAGCACTCAACCGGACAATGCGGGGAAACTGTTTTTT.

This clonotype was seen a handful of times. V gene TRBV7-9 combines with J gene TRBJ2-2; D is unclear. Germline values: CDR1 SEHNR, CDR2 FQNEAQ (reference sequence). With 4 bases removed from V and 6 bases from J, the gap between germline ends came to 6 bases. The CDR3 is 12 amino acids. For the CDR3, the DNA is TGTGCCAGCAGCTCCGTGTCCGGGGAGCTGTTTTTT. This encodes CASSSVSGELFF.

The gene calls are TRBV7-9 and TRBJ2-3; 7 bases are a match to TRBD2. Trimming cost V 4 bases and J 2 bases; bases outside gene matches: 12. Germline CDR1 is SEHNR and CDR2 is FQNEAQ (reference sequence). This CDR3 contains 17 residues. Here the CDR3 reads CASSSRLGGYNTDTQYF. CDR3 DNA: TGTGCCAGCAGCTCCCGACTGGGGGGGTACAACACAGATACGCAGTATTTT.

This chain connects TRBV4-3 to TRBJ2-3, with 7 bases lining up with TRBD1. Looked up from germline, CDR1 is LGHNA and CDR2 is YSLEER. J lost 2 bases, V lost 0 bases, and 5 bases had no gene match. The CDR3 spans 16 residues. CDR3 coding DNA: TGCGCCAGCAGCCAAGAGGATACAGGGGTCACAGATACGCAGTATTTT. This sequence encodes CASSQEDTGVTDTQYF.

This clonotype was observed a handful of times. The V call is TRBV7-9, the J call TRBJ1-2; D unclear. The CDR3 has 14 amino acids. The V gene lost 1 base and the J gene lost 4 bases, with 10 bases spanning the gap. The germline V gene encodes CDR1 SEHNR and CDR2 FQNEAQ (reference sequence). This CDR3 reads CASSLGFSAYGYTF. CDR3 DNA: TGTGCCAGCAGCTTAGGGTTCAGCGCCTATGGCTACACCTTC.

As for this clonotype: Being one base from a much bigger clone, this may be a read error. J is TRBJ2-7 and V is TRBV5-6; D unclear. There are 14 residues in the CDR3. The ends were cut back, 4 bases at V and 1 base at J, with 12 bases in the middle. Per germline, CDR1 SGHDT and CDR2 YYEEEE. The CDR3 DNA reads TGTGCCAGCAGCCTCCGGGTCAGATCCTACGAGCAGTACTTC. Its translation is CASSLRVRSYEQYF.

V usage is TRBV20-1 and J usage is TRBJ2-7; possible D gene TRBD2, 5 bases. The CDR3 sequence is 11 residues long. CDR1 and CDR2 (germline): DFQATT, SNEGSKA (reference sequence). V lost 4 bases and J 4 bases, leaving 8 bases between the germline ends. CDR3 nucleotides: TGCAGTGCTATCCCGGGGTACGAGCAGTACTTC. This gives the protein CSAIPGYEQYF.